Here is one T cell receptor (beta chain) with its context. The antigen it recognizes is unknown. Base qualities are not recorded, but no much larger clone differs from it by a single base. The sample comes from a study of regulatory T cells in long-lasting Graves disease (dated by TCRdb to the early 2020s). Study-wide context: Patients with newly diagnosed Graves' disease had been on antithyroid drugs for under 3 months. Persistent Graves' disease patients were compared with newly diagnosed Graves' disease patients by peripheral blood TCR sequencing and RNA sequencing. The study was registered as a clinical trial and conducted in China. TCR sequencing covered approximately 13 persistent and around 20 newly diagnosed Graves' disease patients, some 35 samples in total. The investigation overall reported the following: Sequencing and analysis were limited to the TCR beta chain. A larger number of public clonotypes was shared among persistent patients (about 2,700) than among newly diagnosed patients (roughly 980). Preferential use of TRBV28, TRBJ1-2 and TRBJ2-5 was observed in persistent disease, whereas TRBV20-1 and TRBJ2-1 were favored in newly diagnosed disease. The authors noted that the small sample size was a limitation that may lower accuracy. The study examined only peripheral blood because the primary lesion, thyroid tissue, could not be accessed. Compared with newly diagnosed patients, persistent Graves' disease patients had lower TCR Shannon entropy and fewer highly expanded clones, which suggests clonal expansion.

The library was made by multiplex PCR. Instrument used: Illumina HiSeq 4000. TCR beta libraries were built with iRepertoire HTBI primers and Arm-PCR amplification of CDR3 regions. PCR products were gel purified before sequencing. The study's own analysis went as follows. A total of some 60 TRBV and under 15 TRBJ segments were identified across samples and were used for gene usage analysis of CDR3 amino acid clonotypes. COPE and FqMerger were used to merge the filtered high-quality paired reads into contigs. BLAST was used to align contigs to IMGT TRBV, TRBD and TRBJ reference genes, and CDR3 was defined according to IMGT. Any clonotype with a frequency above 0.1% was counted as a highly expanded clone. Repertoire diversity was measured by Shannon entropy, and V-J evenness by the Gini coefficient. Clonotypes shared by more than one individual were considered public. The raw public reads went through TCRdb reprocessing: fastp at Q25, MiXCR clone calling, in-frame beta chains kept. Rows merge per CDR3 protein into single entries with the most common DNA and genes. The V and J calls were not made by the authors but by TCRdb's processing. This sample lists more than 400,000 distinct CDR3 sequences; about a sixth were detected once. Over 9% of the sample belongs to the ten largest clones.

In light of the paper, this sample's time point label describes: newly diagnosed GD, antithyroid drugs for less than 3 months. RNA was extracted from PBMCs in TRIzol for both TCR sequencing and RNA sequencing. Graves' disease was diagnosed according to American Thyroid Association guidelines. Recruitment of patients was carried out at an endocrinology department in Xi'an, China. Each patient gave approximately 9 milliliters of peripheral blood, collected in an EDTA anticoagulant tube. Ficoll Paque Plus density gradient separation was used to isolate PBMCs, and no further T cell sorting was performed. An Agilent 2100 Bioanalyzer and agarose gel were used to check RNA quality, and a NanoDrop 2000 was used to measure RNA concentration. The CDR3 numbers 15 residues from cysteine through phenylalanine. The entry retains the CDR3 DNA only, 45 bases that are in frame from base 1. Sequences KGHSH (CDR1) and LQKENI (CDR2) are obtained from the germline V gene. V loses 2 bases at its end and J loses 3 bases; junction bases beyond the gene matches: 3.

These data were also reused for a study on T cells in Graves' hyperthyroidism and ophthalmopathy. The second study also describes: Stable Graves' hyperthyroidism was defined as no progression to ophthalmopathy during 18 months of follow-up. The hyperthyroidism patients were between 18 and 65 years old and newly diagnosed, with a disease duration of less than 2 months. Patients with uncontrolled infections, other autoimmune diseases, pregnancy or lactation were excluded. Diagnoses relied on clinical symptoms, serum thyroxine and TRAb, thyroid ultrasound and orbital computed tomography. A first-round RT-PCR of the TCR CDR3 used the HTBI primer set with the Qiagen OneStep RT-PCR kit. Blood samples also contained most of the expanded thyroid clonotypes (frequency above 0.001), which suggests that blood repertoires may reflect thyroid immune responses. Ophthalmopathy was separated from stable hyperthyroidism by a 13 V-J signature model, with 87.88% sensitivity and just over 81% specificity obtained in cross-validation and 80%/75% obtained in testing. During validation, the model predicted progression to ophthalmopathy a median of approximately 6.5 months ahead of onset, with around 70% sensitivity and more than 72% specificity. A discovery cohort of about 95 patients, about 40 with Graves' ophthalmopathy and under 60 with stable Graves' hyperthyroidism, was used to find distinguishing TCR V-J signatures. Whether ophthalmopathy could be predicted prospectively was tested in an independent validation cohort made up of about 18 hyperthyroidism patients plus 17 patients who later progressed to ophthalmopathy. The 100 discovery patients were divided at random into training and test sets in a 7:3 ratio. In addition, the study compared T-cell repertoires in thyroid tissue and in blood from roughly six Graves' hyperthyroidism patients. Once sampling was done, hyperthyroidism patients were given methimazole at a starting dose of 30 mg daily, whereas ophthalmopathy patients were given high-dose intravenous methylprednisolone. Libraries were constructed in a second round of multiplex PCR, after which size selection and purification were performed. Libraries were sequenced paired-end with 100 bp reads on an Illumina HiSeq2000. SOAPnuke was used to process the raw data, with reads discarded if the reads contained adapters or uncalled bases, had a mean Phred below 15, or lacked an exact constant-primer or identifier match. High-quality paired reads were merged with COPE v1.2.5, and unique nucleotide sequences were defined as clonotypes. MiTCR v1.1 was used to align the clonotypes against IMGT TRBV, TRBD and TRBJ reference segments. Analysis was restricted to V-J combinations with a frequency above 0.0001, which covered about 99% of repertoires. A TCS score was defined as the ratio between F50 (clonal expansion) and ExV (chaos), using BLOSUM62-based TCRdist between CDR3 peptides within each V-J. Welch's t-statistics and random forest reduced just over 500 V-J features to 13, which were used in a naive Bayes classifier (R e1071). No statistical method was used to set the sample size in advance, and investigators knew the group allocation. The paper reports TCR Vbeta CDR3 sequencing of some 140 peripheral blood samples: around 41 ophthalmopathy, approximately 74 hyperthyroidism and approximately 17 progressor patients.

The material was peripheral blood mononuclear cells (PBMCs), obtained at new diagnosis, from a patient treated with antithyroid drugs. The clonotype comes from a man aged 40-55 years with Graves disease. Donor details come from another sample of the same person, matched by shared clones. The rearrangement joined TRBV18 to TRBJ1-1; 10 bases in the middle match TRBD1. Read as DNA, the sequence is TGTGCCAGCTCACCAGGGACAGGGGCCCACACTGAAGCTTTCTTT. Translated, it gives CASSPGTGAHTEAFF.